A selection of T cell receptor beta chains follows, all from one sample in a study of OX40 agonist ivuxolimab in advanced cancers. Produced via immunoSEQ multiplex PCR; TCRdb's table is partial and in-frame only. The sample yields around 68,000 clones, approximately 89% seen once. Sequences were derived from CD4+ or CD8+ T cells sorted from blood, sampled in a trial of the OX40 agonist ivuxolimab. These receptors all stem from an adult with an advanced solid tumor such as melanoma, head and neck, liver or kidney cancer. The conserved cysteine and the conserved F or W are not part of the CDR3 here. The order of the fields is V gene, J gene, CDR3 protein.

v_call: TRBV6-4; j_call: TRBJ1-1; cdr3_aa: ASTGPGATEAF
v_call: TRBV4-2; j_call: TRBJ1-2; cdr3_aa: ASSRGQVDGYT
v_call: TRBV6-1; j_call: TRBJ2-2; cdr3_aa: ASSERPATMNTGELF
v_call: TRBV29-1; j_call: TRBJ1-4; cdr3_aa: SVVAASGEKLF
v_call: TRBV15; j_call: TRBJ2-7; cdr3_aa: ATSLPGAYEQY
v_call: TRBV5-1; j_call: TRBJ2-2; cdr3_aa: ASSLVQGAGELF
v_call: TRBV9; j_call: TRBJ2-5; cdr3_aa: ASSVSTQETQY
v_call: TRBV9; j_call: TRBJ1-1; cdr3_aa: ASSARGGRGSEAF
v_call: TRBV11-2; j_call: TRBJ2-7; cdr3_aa: ASSSVAGTYEQY
v_call: TRBV29-1; j_call: TRBJ2-7; cdr3_aa: SVVQGLGEQY
v_call: TRBV20-1; j_call: TRBJ2-7; cdr3_aa: SAGGADEQY